The clone carrying this TCR beta chain was detected only a few times. This sample is drawn from a study of blood T cell repertoires in COVID-19. V lost 5 bases, J lost 7 bases, and 9 bases lay in between. The CDR3 runs to 12 residues. Sequencing used immunoSEQ multiplex PCR; TCRdb keeps in-frame clones, though not all of them. The table shows some 300,000 clones, with roughly 90% occurring only once. V gene TRBV12-3 or TRBV12-4 combines with J gene TRBJ1-5; no reliable D call. The sequence came from a woman aged 45-65 years who had been exposed to COVID-19. Sequenced material: PBMCs or T cells enriched from blood (not recorded which). Here the CDR3 reads CASSRPGQPQHF. Written as DNA, the CDR3 is TGTGCCAGCAGTCGCCCGGGACAGCCCCAGCATTTT.